This paragraph reports one T cell receptor (beta chain). The sample comes from a study of shared clonotypes between healthy human individuals. Measured with immunoSEQ multiplex PCR; TCRdb has only the in-frame clones, and not every one. There are about 550,000 clones in the sample; 95% occur only once, and about 0.11% lies in the top ten. Terminally differentiated effector memory CD45RA+ cells were left out of the naive CD8 fraction, which was CD45RO-negative and positively selected for CCR7. V lost 6 bases to trimming and J lost 2 bases, with 5 bases between them. CDR1 SNHLY and CDR2 FYNNEI come from the germline V gene. This CDR3 is built from 12 residues.

Source material: naive CD8+ T cells sorted from blood. The chain recombines TRBV2 with TRBJ1-3, with D possibly matching TRBD1 (5 bases). The sequence was collected from a woman aged 25 to 45 in good health. The CDR3 loop reads CASRDTGNTIYF. DNA of the CDR3: TGTGCCAGCAGGGACACTGGAAACACCATATATTTT. Looking up the rest from reference TRBV2 and TRBJ1-3 gives the full variable domain: EPEVTQTPSHQVTQMGQEVILRCVPISNHLYFYWYRQILGQKVEFLVSFYNNEISEKSEIFDDQFSVERPDGSNFTLKIRSTKLEDSAMYFCASRDTGNTIYFGEGSWLTVV.